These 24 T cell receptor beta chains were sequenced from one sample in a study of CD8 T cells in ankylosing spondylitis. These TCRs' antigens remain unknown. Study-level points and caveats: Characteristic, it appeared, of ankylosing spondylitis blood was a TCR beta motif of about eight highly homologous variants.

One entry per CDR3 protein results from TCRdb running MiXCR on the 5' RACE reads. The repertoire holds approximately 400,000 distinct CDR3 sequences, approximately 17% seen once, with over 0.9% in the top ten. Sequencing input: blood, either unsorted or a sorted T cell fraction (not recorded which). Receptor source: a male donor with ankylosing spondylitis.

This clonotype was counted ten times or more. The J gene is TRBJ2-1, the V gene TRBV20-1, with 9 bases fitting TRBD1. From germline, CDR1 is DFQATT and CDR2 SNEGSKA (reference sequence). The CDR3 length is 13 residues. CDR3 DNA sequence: TGCATCCTTACCGGGGACAGGGCCAATGAGCAGTTCTTC. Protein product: CILTGDRANEQFF.

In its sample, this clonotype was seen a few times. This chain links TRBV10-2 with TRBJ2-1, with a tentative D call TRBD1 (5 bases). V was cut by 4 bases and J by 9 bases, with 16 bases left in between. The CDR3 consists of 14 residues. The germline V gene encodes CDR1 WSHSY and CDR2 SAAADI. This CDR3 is CASSVQYQGTEQFF. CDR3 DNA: TGCGCCAGCAGTGTGCAGTATCAGGGAACTGAGCAGTTCTTC.

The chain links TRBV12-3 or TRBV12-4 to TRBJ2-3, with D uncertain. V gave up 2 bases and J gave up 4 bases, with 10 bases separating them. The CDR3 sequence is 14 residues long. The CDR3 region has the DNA TGTGCCAGCAGTTTAATTGGGTCATCAGATACGCAGTATTTT. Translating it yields CASSLIGSSDTQYF.

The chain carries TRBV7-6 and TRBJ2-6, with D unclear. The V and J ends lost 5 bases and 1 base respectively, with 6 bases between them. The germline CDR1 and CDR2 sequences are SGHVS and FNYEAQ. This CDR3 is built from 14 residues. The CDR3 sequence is CASSPRSGANVLTF. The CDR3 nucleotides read TGTGCCAGCAGCCCCAGGTCTGGGGCCAACGTCCTGACTTTC.

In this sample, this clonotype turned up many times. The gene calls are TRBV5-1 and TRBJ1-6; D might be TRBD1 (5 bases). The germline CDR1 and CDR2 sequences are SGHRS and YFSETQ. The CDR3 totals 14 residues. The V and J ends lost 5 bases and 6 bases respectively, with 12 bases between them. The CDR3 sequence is CASSSGTANSPLHF. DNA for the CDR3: TGCGCCAGCAGTTCCGGGACGGCTAATTCACCCCTCCACTTT.

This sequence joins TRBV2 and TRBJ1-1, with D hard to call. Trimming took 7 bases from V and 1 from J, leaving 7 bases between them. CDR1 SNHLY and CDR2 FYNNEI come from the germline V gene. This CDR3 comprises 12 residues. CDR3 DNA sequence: TGTGCCAGCACTCGAGAGAACACTGAAGCTTTCTTT. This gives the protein CASTRENTEAFF.

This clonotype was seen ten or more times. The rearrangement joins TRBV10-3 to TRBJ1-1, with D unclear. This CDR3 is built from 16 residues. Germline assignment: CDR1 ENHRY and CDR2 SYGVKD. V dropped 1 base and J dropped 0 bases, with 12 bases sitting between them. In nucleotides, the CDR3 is TGTGCCATCAGTGAGTTACTGGACGAACTGAACACTGAAGCTTTCTTT. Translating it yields CAISELLDELNTEAFF.

Here the CDR3 DNA reads TGCGCCAGCAGCGACCCCGGACTAGCGGGAGGCACCGGGGAGCTGTTTTTT. It encodes CASSDPGLAGGTGELFF. The chain carries TRBV5-1 and TRBJ2-2, with 14 bases matching TRBD2. This CDR3 comprises 17 residues. Germline V gene lookup returns CDR1 SGHRS and CDR2 YFSETQ. V trimming: 4 bases; J trimming: 4 bases; junction bases outside the gene matches: 6.

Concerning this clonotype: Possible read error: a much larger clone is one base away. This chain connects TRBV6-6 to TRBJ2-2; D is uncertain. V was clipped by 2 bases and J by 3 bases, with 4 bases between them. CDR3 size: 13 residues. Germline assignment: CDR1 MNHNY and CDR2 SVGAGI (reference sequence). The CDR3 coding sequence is TGTGCCAGCAGTTACAGGGACACCGGGGAGCTGTTTTTT. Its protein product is CASSYRDTGELFF.

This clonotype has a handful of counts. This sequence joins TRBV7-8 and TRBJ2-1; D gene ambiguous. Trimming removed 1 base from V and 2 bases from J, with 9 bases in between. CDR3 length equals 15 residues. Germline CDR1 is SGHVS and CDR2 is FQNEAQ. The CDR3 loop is CASSLEGSPYNEQFF. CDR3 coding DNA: TGTGCCAGCAGCTTAGAAGGGTCCCCCTACAATGAGCAGTTCTTC. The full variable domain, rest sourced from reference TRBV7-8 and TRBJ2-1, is GAGVSQSPRYKVAKRGQDVALRCDPISGHVSLFWYQQALGQGPEFLTYFQNEAQLDKSGLPSDRFFAERPEGSVSTLKIQRTQQEDSAVYLCASSLEGSPYNEQFFGPGTRLTVL.

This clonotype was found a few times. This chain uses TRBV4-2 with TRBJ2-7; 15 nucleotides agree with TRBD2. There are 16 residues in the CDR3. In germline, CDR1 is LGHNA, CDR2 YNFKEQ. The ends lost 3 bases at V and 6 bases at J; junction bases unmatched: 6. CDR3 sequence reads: CASSHGGLAGGSEQYF. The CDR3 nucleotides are TGTGCCAGCAGCCATGGGGGACTAGCGGGAGGTAGCGAGCAGTACTTC.

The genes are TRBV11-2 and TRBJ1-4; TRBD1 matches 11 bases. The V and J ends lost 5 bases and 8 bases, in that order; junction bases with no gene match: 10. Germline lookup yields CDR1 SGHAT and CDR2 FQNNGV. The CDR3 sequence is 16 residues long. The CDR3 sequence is CASSVGQGALREKLFF. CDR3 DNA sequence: TGTGCCAGCAGCGTCGGACAGGGGGCGCTTCGGGAAAAACTGTTTTTT.

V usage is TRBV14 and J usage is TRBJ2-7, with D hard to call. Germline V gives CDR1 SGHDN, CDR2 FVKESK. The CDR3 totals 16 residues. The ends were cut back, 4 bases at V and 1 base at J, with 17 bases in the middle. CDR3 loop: CASSPAKSFISYEQYF. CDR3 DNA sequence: TGTGCCAGCAGCCCCGCAAAGTCTTTTATTTCCTACGAGCAGTACTTC.

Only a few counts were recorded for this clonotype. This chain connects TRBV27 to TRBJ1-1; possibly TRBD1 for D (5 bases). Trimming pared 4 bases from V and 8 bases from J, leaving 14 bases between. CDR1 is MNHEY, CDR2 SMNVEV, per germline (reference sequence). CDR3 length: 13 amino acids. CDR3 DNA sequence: TGTGCCAGCAGTTCCCGTATCGGGGGAGAAGCTTTCTTT. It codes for CASSSRIGGEAFF.

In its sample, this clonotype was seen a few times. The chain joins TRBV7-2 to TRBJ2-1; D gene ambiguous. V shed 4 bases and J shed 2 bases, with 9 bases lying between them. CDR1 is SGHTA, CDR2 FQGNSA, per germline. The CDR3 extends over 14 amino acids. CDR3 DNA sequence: TGTGCCAGCAGCTCCCGGACCACCTACAATGAGCAGTTCTTC. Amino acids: CASSSRTTYNEQFF.

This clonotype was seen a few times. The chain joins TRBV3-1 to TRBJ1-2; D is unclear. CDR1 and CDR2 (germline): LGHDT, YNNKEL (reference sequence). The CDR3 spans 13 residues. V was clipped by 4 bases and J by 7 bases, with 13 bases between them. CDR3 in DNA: TGTGCCAGCAGCCGACTTCGGGGAGGTGGCTACACCTTC. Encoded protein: CASSRLRGGGYTF.

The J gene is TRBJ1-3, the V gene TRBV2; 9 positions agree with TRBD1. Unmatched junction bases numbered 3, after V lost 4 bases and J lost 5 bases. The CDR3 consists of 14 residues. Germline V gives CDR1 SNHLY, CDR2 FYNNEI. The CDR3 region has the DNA TGTGCCAGCAGTGCACAGGGGGCTAGAAACACCATATATTTT. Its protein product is CASSAQGARNTIYF.

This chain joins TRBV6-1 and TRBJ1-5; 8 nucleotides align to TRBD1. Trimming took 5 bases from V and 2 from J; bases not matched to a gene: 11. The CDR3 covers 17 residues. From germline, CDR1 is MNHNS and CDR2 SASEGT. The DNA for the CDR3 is TGTGCCAGCAGTCATGGACAGGGCCTGATCGGCAATCAGCCCCAGCATTTT. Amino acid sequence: CASSHGQGLIGNQPQHF.

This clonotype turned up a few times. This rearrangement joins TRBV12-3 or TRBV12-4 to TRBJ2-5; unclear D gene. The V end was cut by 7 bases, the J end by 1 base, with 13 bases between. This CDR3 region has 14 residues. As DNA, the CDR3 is TGTGCCAGCACCGGCCCCTCGGGCCAAGAGACCCAGTACTTC. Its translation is CASTGPSGQETQYF.

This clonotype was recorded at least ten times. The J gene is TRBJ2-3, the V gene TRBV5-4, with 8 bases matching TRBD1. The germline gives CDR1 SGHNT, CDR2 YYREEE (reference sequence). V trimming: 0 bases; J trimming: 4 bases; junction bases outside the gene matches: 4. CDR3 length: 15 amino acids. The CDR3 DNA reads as TGTGCCAGCAGCTTGGGGGACAGGTTGGCAGATACGCAGTATTTT. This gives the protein CASSLGDRLADTQYF.

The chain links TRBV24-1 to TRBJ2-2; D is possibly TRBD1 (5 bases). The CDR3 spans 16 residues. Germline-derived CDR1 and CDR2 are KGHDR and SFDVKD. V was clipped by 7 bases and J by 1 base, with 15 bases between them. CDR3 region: CATSPTAYLNTGELFF. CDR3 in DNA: TGTGCCACCAGCCCGACAGCTTATTTGAACACCGGGGAGCTGTTTTTT.

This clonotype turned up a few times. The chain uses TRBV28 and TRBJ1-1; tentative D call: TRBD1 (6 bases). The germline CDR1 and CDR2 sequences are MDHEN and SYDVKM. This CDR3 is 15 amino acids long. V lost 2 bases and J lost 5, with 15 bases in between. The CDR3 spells CASSLGGATGTEAFF. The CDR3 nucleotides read TGTGCCAGCAGTTTAGGGGGGGCGACGGGGACTGAAGCTTTCTTT.

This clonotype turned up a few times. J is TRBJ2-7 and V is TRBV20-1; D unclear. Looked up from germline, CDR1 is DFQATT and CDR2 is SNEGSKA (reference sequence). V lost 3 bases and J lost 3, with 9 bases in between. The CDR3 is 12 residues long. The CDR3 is CSARPTDYEQYF. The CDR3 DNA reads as TGCAGTGCTAGGCCAACTGACTACGAGCAGTACTTC.

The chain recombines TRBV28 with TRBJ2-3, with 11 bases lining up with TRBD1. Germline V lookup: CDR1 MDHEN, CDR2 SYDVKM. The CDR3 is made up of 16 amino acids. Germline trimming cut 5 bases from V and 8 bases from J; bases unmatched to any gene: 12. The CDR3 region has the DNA TGTGCCAGCAGTCGGGACAGGGGGGCCCTGGAGGGTACGCAGTATTTT. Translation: CASSRDRGALEGTQYF.